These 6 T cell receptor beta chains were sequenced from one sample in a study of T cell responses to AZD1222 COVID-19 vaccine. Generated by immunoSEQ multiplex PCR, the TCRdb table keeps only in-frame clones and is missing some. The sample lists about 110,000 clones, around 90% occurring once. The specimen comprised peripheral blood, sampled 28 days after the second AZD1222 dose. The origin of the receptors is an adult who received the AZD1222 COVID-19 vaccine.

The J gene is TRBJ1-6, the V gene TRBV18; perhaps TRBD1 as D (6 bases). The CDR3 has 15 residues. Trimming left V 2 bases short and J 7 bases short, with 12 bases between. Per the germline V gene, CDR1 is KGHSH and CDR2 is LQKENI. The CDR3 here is CASSPSDSQNSPLHF. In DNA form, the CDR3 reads TGTGCCAGCTCACCATCGGACAGCCAGAATTCACCCCTCCACTTT.

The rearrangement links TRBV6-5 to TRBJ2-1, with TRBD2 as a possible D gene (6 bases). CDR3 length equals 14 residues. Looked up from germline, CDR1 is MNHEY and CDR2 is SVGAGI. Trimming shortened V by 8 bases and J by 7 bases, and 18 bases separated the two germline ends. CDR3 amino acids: CASSERGLRNEQFF. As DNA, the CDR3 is TGTGCCAGCTCGGAGAGGGGACTTCGGAATGAGCAGTTCTTC.

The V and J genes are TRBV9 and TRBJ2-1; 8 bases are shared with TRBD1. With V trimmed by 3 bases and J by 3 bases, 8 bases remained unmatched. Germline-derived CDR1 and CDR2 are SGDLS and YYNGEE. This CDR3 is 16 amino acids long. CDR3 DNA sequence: TGTGCCAGCAGCGCCCTAACCGGGACAGGCTACAATGAGCAGTTCTTC. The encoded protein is CASSALTGTGYNEQFF.

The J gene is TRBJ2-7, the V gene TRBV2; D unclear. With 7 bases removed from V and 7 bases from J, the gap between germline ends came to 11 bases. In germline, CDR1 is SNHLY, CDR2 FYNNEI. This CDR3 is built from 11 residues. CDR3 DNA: TGTGCCAGCATTTTCTCTTTGGAGCAGTACTTC. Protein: CASIFSLEQYF.

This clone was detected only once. The CDR3 DNA reads TGTGCCATCAGTGATGTGGGAGGTGGCCACGAGCAGTACTTC. This encodes CAISDVGGGHEQYF. V gene TRBV10-3 combines with J gene TRBJ2-7, with D possibly TRBD2 on 6 matching bases. The germline CDR1 and CDR2 sequences are ENHRY and SYGVKD. Trimming removed 3 bases from V and 5 bases from J, with 14 bases in between. CDR3 length: 14 amino acids.

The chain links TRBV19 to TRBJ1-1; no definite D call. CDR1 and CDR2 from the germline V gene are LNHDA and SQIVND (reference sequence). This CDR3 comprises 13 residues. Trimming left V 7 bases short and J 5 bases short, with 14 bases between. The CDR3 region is CASKVRVGTEAFF. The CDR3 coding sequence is TGTGCCAGTAAGGTTCGGGTGGGGACTGAAGCTTTCTTT.